This T cell receptor beta chain was sequenced for a study of blood T cell repertoires in COVID-19. The authors' processing: Estimation of nucleated cell counts was performed using reference gene primer amplification. TCRdb keeps only in-frame clones here, not all; method: immunoSEQ multiplex PCR. D and trimming come from the DNA, and the V and J calls and clone size come from that table. The sample records some 200,000 clones, approximately 84% being singletons. Trimming stripped 8 bases from V and 7 bases from J, with 18 bases between. There are 13 residues in the CDR3. Looked up from germline, CDR1 is SGHRS and CDR2 is YFSETQ.

The V gene is TRBV5-1, the J gene TRBJ1-1; TRBD1 might be the D (6 bases). This receptor was identified in a man aged 80 or over with acute or convalescent COVID-19. Sequenced sample: peripheral blood. CDR3 residues: CAREHREVSEAFF. The CDR3 bases are TGCGCCAGGGAACACAGGGAAGTAAGTGAAGCTTTCTTT.